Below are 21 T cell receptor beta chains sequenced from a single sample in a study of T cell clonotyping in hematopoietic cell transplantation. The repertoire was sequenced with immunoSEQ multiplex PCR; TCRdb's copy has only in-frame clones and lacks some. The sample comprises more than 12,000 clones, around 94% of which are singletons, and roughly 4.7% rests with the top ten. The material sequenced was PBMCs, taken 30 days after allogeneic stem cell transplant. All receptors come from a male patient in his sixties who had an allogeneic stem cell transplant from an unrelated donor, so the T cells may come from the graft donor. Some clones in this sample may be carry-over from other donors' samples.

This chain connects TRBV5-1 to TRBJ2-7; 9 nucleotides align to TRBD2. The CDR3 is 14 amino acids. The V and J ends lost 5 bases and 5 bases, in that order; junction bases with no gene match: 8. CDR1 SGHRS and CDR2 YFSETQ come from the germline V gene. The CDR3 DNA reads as TGCGCCAGCAGAACCGGGACTAGCAGGGACGAGCAGTACTTC. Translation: CASRTGTSRDEQYF.

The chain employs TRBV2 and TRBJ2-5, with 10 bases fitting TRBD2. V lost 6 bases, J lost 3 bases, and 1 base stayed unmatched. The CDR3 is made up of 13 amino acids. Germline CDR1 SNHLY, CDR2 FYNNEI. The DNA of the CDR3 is TGTGCCAGCAGCGGACTAGCGGAAGAGACCCAGTACTTC. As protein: CASSGLAEETQYF. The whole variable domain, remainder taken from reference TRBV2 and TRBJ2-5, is EPEVTQTPSHQVTQMGQEVILRCVPISNHLYFYWYRQILGQKVEFLVSFYNNEISEKSEIFDDQFSVERPDGSNFTLKIRSTKLEDSAMYFCASSGLAEETQYFGPGTRLLVL.

The CDR3 region is CASSLFGIGQPQHF. The CDR3 DNA reads as TGTGCCAGCAGCTTATTCGGAATCGGTCAGCCCCAGCATTTT. V is TRBV11-2 and J is TRBJ1-5, with no clear D. This CDR3 has 14 residues. V was clipped by 2 bases and J by 6 bases, with 11 bases between them. The germline V gene encodes CDR1 SGHAT and CDR2 FQNNGV. The variable domain in full, completed from reference TRBV11-2 and TRBJ1-5, reads EAGVAQSPRYKIIEKRQSVAFWCNPISGHATLYWYQQILGQGPKLLIQFQNNGVVDDSQLPKDRFSAERLKGVDSTLKIQPAKLEDSAVYLCASSLFGIGQPQHFGDGTRLSIL.

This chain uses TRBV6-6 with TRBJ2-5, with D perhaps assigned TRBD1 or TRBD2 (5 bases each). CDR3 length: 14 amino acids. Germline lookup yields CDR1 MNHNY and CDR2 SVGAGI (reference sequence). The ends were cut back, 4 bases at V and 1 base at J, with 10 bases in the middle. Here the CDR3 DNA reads TGTGCCAGCAGTTGGATGGGGGTCCAAGAGACCCAGTACTTC. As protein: CASSWMGVQETQYF.

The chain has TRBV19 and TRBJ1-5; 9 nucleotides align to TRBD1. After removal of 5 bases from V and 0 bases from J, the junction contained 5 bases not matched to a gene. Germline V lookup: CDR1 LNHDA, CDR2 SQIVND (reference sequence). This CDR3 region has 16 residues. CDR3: CASSPGTGYSNQPQHF. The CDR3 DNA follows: TGTGCCAGTAGTCCCGGGACAGGGTATAGCAATCAGCCCCAGCATTTT.

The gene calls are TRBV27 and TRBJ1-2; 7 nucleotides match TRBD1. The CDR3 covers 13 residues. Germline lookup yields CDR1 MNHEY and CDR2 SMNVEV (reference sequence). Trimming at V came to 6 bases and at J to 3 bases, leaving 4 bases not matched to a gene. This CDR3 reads CASSKDRDYGYTF. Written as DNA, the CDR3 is TGTGCCAGCAGCAAAGACAGGGACTATGGCTACACCTTC.

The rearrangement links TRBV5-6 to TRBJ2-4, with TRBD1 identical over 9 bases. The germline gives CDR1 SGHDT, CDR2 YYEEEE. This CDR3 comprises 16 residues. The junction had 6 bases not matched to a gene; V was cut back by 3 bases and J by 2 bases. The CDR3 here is CASSWRDRAPKNIQYF. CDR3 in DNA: TGTGCCAGCAGCTGGCGGGACAGGGCCCCCAAAAACATTCAGTACTTC.

The CDR3 DNA sequence: TGTGCCAGCAGAACCGGGGTTGGGGCCACTGAAGCTTTCTTT. Translating gives CASRTGVGATEAFF. The V gene is TRBV6-5, the J gene TRBJ1-1, with a weak D call TRBD1 (5 bases). Germline V gene data show CDR1 as MNHEY and CDR2 as SVGAGI. This CDR3 has 14 amino acids. With 6 bases removed from V and 4 bases from J, the gap between germline ends came to 15 bases.

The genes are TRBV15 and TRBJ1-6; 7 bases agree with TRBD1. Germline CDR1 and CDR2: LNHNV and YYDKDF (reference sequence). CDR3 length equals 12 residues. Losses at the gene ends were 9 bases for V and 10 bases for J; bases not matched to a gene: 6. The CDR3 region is CATRQGSSPLHF. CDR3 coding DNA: TGTGCCACTCGACAGGGATCCTCACCCCTCCACTTT.

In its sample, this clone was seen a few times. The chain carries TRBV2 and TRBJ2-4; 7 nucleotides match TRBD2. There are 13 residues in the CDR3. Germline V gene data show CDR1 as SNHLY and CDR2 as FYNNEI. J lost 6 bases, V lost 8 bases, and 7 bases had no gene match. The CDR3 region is CASGRGGSNIQYF. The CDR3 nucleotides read TGTGCCAGCGGTCGCGGGGGTTCAAACATTCAGTACTTC.

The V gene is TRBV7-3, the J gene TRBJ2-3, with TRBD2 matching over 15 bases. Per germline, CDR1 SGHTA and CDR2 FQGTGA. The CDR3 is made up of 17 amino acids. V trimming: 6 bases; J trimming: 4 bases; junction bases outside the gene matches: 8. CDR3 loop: CASSPGLAGGRPDTQYF. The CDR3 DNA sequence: TGTGCCAGCAGTCCAGGACTAGCGGGGGGGAGGCCAGATACGCAGTATTTT.

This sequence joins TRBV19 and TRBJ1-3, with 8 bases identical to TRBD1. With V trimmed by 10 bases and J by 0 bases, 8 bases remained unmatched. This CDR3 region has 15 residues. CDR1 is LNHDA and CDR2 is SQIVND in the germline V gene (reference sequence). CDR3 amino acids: CATRDRSASGNTIYF. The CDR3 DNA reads TGTGCCACCAGGGACAGGTCGGCCTCTGGAAACACCATATATTTT. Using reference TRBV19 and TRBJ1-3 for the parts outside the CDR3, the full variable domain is DGGITQSPKYLFRKEGQNVTLSCEQNLNHDAMYWYRQDPGQGLRLIYYSQIVNDFQKGDIAEGYSVSREKKESFPLTVTSAQKNPTAFYLCATRDRSASGNTIYFGEGSWLTVV.

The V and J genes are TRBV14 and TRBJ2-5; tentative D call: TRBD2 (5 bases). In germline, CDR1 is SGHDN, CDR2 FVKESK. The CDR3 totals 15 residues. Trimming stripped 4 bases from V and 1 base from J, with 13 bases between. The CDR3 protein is CASSPRVQFQETQYF. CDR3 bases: TGTGCCAGCAGCCCGCGGGTCCAGTTCCAAGAGACCCAGTACTTC. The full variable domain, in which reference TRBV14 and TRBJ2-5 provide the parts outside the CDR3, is EAGVTQFPSHSVIEKGQTVTLRCDPISGHDNLYWYRRVMGKEIKFLLHFVKESKQDESGMPNNRFLAERTGGTYSTLKVQPAELEDSGVYFCASSPRVQFQETQYFGPGTRLLVL.

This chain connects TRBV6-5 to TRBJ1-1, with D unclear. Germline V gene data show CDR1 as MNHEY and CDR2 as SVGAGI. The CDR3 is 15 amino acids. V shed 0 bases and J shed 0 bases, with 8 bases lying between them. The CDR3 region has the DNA TGTGCCAGCAGTTACTCTGCGGATATGAACACTGAAGCTTTCTTT. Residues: CASSYSADMNTEAFF.

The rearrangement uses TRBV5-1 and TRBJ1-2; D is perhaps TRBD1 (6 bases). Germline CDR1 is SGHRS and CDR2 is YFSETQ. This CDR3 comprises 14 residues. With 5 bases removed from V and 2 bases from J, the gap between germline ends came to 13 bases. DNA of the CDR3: TGCGCCAGCAGTCCTCCCGGACAGAACTATGGCTACACCTTC. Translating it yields CASSPPGQNYGYTF.

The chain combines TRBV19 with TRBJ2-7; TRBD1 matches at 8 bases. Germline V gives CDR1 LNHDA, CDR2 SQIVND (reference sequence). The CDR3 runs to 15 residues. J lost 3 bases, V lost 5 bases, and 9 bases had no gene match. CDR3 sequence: CASSAGTGALYEQYF. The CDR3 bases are TGTGCCAGTAGTGCTGGGACAGGCGCACTCTACGAGCAGTACTTC.

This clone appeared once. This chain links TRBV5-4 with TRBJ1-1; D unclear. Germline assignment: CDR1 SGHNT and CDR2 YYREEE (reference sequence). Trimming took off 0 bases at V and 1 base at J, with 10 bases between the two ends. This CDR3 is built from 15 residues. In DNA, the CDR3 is TGTGCCAGCAGCTTGGGGCTTACAGAGAACACTGAAGCTTTCTTT. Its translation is CASSLGLTENTEAFF.

CDR3 region: CAIRDRAAEAFF. The CDR3, as DNA: TGTGCCATCAGGGACAGGGCGGCTGAAGCTTTCTTT. The genes are TRBV10-3 and TRBJ1-1, with 8 nucleotides matching TRBD1. CDR1 is ENHRY and CDR2 is SYGVKD in the germline V gene. V dropped 6 bases and J dropped 6; count of bases not matched to a gene: 3. CDR3 length equals 12 residues.

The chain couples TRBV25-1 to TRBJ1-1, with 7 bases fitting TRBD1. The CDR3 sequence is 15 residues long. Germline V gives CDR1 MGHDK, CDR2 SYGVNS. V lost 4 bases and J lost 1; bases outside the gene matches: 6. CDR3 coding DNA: TGTGCCAGCAGTGCCGAGGGGGCTGGGAACACTGAAGCTTTCTTT. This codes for CASSAEGAGNTEAFF.

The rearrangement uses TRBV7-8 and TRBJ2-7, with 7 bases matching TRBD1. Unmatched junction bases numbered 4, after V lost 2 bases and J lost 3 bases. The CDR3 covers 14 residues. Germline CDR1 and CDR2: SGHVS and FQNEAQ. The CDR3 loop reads CASSLLRDSYEQYF. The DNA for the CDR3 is TGTGCCAGCAGCTTACTCCGGGACAGCTACGAGCAGTACTTC. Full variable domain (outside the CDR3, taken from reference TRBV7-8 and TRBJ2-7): GAGVSQSPRYKVAKRGQDVALRCDPISGHVSLFWYQQALGQGPEFLTYFQNEAQLDKSGLPSDRFFAERPEGSVSTLKIQRTQQEDSAVYLCASSLLRDSYEQYFGPGTRLTVT.

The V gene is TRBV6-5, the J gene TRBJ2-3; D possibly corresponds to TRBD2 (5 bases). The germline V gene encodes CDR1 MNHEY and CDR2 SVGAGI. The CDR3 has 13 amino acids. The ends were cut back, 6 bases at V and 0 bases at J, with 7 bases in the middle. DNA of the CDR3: TGTGCCAGCAGCGGACTGAGCACAGATACGCAGTATTTT. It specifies CASSGLSTDTQYF.